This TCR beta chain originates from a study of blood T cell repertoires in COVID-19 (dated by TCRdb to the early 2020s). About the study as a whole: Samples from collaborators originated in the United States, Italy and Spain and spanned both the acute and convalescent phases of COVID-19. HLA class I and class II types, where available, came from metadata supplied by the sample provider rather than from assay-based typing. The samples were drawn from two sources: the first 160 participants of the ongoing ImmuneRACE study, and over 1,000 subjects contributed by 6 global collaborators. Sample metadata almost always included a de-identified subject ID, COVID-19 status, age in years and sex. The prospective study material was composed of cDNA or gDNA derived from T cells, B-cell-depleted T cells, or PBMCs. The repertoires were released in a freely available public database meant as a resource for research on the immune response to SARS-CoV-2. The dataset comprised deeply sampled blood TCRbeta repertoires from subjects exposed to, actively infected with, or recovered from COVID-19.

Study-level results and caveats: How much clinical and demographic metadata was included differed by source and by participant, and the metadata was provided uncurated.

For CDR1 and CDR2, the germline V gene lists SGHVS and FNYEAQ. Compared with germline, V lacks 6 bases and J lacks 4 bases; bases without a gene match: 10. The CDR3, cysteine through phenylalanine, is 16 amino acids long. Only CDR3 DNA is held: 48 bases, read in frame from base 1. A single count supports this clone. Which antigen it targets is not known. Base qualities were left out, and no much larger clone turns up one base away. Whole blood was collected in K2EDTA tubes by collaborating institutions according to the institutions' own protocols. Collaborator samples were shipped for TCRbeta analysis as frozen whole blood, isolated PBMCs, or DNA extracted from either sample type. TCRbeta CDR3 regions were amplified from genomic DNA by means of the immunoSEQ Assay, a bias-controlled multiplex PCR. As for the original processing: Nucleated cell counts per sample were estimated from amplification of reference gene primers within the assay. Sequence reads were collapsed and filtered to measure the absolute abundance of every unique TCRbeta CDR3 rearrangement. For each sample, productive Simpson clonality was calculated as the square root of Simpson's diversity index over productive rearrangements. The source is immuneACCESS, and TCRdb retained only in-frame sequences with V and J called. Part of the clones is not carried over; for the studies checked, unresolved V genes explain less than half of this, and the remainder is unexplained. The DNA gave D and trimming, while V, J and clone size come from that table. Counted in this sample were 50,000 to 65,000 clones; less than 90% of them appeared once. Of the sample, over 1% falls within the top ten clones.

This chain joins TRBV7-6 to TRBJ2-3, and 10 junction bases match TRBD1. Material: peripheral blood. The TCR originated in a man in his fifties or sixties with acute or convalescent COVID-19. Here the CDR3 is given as CASRSTGGAFPDTQYF. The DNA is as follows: TGTGCCAGCAGATCGACAGGGGGCGCTTTCCCAGATACGCAGTATTTT. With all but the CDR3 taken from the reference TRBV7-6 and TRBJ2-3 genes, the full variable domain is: GAGVSQSPRYKVTKRGQDVALRCDPISGHVSLYWYRQALGQGPEFLTYFNYEAQQDKSGLPNDRFSAERPEGSISTLTIQRTEQRDSAMYRCASRSTGGAFPDTQYFGPGTRLTVL.